This TCR beta chain was identified during a study of blood T cells in healthy people across ages. Study-wide findings and caveats: Fewer expanded clones and more diversity marked long-lived versus aged donors.

On this clonotype itself: Its antigen is unidentified.

With V trimmed by 6 bases and J by 4 bases, 8 bases remained unmatched. This CDR3 spans 13 amino acids. Germline loops: CDR1 DFQATT, CDR2 SNEGSKA (reference sequence). Staff drew ten milliliters of peripheral blood from each donor. A second roughly 6 to 12 cycle PCR used barcoded and J-beta primers. Every single cDNA molecule received a tag from a template-switch adaptor with 12 random nucleotides. CDR3-containing paired-end reads numbering at least 2.5 million came from each sample. MiXCR, applied by TCRdb to the 5' RACE reads, yields one record per CDR3 protein. The data contain 1,100,000 or so distinct CDR3 sequences, under 55% of them singletons.

Specimen: blood. The sequence was collected from a woman in her sixties or seventies in good health. This chain joins TRBV20-1 and TRBJ2-5; 7 nucleotides match TRBD1. This CDR3 reads CSASRTGRETQYF. CDR3 coding DNA: TGCAGTGCCTCGAGGACAGGACGAGAGACCCAGTACTTC.